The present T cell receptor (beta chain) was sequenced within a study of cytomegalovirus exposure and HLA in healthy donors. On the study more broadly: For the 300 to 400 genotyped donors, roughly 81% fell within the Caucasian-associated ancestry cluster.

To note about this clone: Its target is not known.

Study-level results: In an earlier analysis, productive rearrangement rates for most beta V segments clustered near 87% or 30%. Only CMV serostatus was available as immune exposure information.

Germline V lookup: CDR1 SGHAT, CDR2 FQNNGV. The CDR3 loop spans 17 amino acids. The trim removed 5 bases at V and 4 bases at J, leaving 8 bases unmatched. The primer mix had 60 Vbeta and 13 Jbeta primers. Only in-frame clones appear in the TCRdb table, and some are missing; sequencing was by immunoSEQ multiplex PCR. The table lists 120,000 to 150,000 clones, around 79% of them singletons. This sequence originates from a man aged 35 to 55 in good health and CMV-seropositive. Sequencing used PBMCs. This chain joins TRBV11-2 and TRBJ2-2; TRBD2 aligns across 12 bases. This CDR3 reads CASSGRGLAGSTGELFF. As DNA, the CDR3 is TGTGCCAGCAGCGGACGAGGACTAGCGGGAAGCACCGGGGAGCTGTTTTTT.